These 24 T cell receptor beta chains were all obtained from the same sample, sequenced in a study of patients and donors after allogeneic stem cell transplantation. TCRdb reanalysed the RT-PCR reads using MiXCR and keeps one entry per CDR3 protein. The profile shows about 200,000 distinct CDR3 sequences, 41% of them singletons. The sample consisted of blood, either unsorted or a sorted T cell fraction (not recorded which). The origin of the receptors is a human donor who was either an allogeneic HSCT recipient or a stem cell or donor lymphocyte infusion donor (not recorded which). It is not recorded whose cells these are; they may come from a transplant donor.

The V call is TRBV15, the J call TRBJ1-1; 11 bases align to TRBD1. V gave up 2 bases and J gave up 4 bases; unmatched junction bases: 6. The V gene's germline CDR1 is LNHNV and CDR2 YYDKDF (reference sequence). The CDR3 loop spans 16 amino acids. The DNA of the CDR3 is TGTGCCACCAGCAGATTTACCGGGACAGGGGGCACTGAAGCTTTCTTT. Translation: CATSRFTGTGGTEAFF.

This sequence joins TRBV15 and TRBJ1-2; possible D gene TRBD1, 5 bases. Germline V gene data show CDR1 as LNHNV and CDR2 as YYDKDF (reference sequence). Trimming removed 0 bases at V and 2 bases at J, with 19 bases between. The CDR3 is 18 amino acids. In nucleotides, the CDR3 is TGTGCCACCAGCAGAGAGGGAAACCTCCACGGGGGGAACTATGGCTACACCTTC. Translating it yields CATSREGNLHGGNYGYTF.

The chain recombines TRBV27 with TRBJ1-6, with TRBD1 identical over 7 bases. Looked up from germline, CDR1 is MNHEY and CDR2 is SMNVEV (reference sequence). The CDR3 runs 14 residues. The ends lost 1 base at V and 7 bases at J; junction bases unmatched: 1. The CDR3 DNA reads TGTGCCAGCAGTTTATTGGACAGGAATTCACCCCTCCACTTT. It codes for CASSLLDRNSPLHF.

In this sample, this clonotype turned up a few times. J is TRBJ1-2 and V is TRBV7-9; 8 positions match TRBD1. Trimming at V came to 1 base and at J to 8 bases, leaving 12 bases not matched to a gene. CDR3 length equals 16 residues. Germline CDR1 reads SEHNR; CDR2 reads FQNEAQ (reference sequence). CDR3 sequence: CASSLEATGALYGYTF. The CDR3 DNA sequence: TGTGCCAGCAGCTTAGAAGCGACAGGGGCGCTGTACGGCTACACCTTC.

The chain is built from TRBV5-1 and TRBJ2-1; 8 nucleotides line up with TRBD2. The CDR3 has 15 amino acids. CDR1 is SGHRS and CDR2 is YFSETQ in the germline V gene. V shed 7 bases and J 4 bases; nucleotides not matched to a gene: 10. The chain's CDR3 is CASGLGREEYNEQFF. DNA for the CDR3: TGCGCCAGCGGCCTTGGGCGGGAGGAGTACAATGAGCAGTTCTTC.

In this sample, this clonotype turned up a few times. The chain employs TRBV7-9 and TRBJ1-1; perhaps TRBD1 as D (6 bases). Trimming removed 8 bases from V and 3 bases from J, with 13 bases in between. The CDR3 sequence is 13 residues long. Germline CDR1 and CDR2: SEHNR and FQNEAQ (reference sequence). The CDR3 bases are TGTGCCAGCGCCCTCGGGGGCTACACTGAAGCTTTCTTT. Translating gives CASALGGYTEAFF.

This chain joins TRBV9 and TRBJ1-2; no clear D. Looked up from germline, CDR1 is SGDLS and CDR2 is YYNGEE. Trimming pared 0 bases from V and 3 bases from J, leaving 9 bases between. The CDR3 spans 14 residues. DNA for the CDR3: TGTGCCAGCAGCGTAGACCCCCAGGACTATGGCTACACCTTC. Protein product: CASSVDPQDYGYTF.

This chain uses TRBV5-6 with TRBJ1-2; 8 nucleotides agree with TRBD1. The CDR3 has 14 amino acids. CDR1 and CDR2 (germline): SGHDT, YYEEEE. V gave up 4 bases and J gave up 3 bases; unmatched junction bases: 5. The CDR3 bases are TGTGCCAGCAGCCATGGGACAGGCCACTATGGCTACACCTTC. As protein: CASSHGTGHYGYTF.

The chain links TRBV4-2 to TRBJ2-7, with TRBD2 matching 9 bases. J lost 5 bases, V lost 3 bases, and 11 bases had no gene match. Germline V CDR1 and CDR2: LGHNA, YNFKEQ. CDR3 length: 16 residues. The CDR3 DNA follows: TGTGCCAGCAGCCAGGAAGGGACTAGCAACGATGACGAGCAGTACTTC. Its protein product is CASSQEGTSNDDEQYF.

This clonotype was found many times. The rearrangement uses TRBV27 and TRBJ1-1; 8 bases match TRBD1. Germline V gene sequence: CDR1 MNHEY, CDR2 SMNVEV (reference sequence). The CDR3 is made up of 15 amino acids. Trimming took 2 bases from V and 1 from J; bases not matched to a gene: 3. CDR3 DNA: TGTGCCAGCAGTTTAAGCGGGACAGGGAACACTGAAGCTTTCTTT. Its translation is CASSLSGTGNTEAFF.

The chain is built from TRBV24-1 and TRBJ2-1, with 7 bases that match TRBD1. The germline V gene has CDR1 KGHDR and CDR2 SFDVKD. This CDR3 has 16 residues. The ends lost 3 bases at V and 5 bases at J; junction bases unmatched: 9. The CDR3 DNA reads TGTGCCACCAGTGATCCTGACAGGGTCGGGGACAATGAGCAGTTCTTC. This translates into CATSDPDRVGDNEQFF.

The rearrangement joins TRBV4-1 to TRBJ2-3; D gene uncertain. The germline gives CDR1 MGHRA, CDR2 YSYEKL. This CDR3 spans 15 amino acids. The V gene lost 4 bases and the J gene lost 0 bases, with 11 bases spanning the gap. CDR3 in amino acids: CASSRSRLSTDTQYF. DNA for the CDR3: TGCGCCAGCAGCCGATCCAGGTTAAGCACAGATACGCAGTATTTT.

CDR3 residues: CASSGEVKNTGNTIYF. The CDR3 bases are TGCGCCAGCAGCGGGGAGGTAAAGAACACTGGAAACACCATATATTTT. The V call is TRBV4-1, the J call TRBJ1-3; D unresolved. The CDR3 is made up of 16 amino acids. Looked up from germline, CDR1 is MGHRA and CDR2 is YSYEKL. V was shortened by 5 bases and J by 2 bases, with 16 bases between the two germline ends.

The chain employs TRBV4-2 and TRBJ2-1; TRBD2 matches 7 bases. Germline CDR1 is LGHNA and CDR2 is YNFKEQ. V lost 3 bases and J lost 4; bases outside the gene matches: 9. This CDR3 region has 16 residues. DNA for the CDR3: TGTGCCAGCAGCCAGGGGGGTGGCGGGAGTTACAATGAGCAGTTCTTC. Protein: CASSQGGGGSYNEQFF.

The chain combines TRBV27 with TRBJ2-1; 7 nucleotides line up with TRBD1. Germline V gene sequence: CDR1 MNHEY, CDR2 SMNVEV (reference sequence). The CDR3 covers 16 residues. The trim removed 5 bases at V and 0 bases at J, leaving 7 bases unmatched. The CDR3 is CASSPGQSRSYNEQFF. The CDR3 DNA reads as TGTGCCAGCAGTCCGGGACAGTCCCGCTCCTACAATGAGCAGTTCTTC.

The CDR3 is CASSFSGFSGNTIYF. For the CDR3, the DNA is TGTGCCAGCAGCTTCTCCGGGTTCTCTGGAAACACCATATATTTT. The chain employs TRBV5-5 and TRBJ1-3, with no clear D. This CDR3 is built from 15 residues. The V and J ends lost 2 bases and 0 bases respectively, with 9 bases between them. Germline V lookup: CDR1 SGHKS, CDR2 YYEKEE (reference sequence).

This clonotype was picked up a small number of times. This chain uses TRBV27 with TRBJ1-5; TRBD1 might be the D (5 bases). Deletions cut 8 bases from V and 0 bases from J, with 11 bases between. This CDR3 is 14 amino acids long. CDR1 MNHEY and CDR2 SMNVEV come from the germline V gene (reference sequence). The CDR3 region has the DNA TGTGCCAGCCGACGGGACTATAGCAATCAGCCCCAGCATTTT. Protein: CASRRDYSNQPQHF.

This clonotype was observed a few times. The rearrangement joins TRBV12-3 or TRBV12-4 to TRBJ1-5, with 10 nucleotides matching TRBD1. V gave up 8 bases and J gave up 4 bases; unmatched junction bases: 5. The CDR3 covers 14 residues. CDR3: CASSTGGENQPQHF. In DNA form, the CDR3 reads TGTGCCAGCTCGACAGGGGGCGAAAATCAGCCCCAGCATTTT.

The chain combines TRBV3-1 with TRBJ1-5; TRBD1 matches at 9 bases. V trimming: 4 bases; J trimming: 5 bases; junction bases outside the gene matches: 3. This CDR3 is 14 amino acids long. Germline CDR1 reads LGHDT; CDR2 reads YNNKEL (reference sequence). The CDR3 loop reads CASSPGTGYQPQHF. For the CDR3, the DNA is TGTGCCAGCAGCCCCGGGACAGGGTATCAGCCCCAGCATTTT.

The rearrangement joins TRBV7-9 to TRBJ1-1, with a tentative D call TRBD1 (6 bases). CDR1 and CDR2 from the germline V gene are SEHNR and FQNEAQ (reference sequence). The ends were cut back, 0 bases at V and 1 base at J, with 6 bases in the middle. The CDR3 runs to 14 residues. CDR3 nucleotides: TGTGCCAGCAGCTTAGCGACAGGGAACACTGAAGCTTTCTTT. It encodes CASSLATGNTEAFF.

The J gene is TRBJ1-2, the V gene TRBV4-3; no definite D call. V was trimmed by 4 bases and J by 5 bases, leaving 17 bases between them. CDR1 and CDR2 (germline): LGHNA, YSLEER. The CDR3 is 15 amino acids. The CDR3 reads CASSPEMDLGYGYTF. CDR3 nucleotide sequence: TGCGCCAGCAGCCCCGAGATGGATCTAGGATATGGCTACACCTTC.

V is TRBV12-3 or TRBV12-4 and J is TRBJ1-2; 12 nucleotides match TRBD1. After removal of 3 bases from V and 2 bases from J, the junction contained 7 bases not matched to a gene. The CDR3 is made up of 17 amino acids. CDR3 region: CASSFGTGGYPNYGYTF. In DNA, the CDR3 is TGTGCCAGCAGTTTTGGGACAGGGGGCTACCCGAACTATGGCTACACCTTC.

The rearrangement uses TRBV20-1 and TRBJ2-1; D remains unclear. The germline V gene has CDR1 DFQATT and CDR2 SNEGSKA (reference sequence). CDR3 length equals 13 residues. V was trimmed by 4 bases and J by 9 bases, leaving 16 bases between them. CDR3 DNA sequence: TGCAGTGCTAATCAAGGTCCAGGCGGTGAGCAGTTCTTC. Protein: CSANQGPGGEQFF.

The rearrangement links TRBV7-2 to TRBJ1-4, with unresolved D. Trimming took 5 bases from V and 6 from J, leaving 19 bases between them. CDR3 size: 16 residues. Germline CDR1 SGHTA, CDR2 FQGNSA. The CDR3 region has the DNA TGTGCCAGCAGCATCTTAACCGTGGGCGCCGATGAAAAACTGTTTTTT. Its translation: CASSILTVGADEKLFF.